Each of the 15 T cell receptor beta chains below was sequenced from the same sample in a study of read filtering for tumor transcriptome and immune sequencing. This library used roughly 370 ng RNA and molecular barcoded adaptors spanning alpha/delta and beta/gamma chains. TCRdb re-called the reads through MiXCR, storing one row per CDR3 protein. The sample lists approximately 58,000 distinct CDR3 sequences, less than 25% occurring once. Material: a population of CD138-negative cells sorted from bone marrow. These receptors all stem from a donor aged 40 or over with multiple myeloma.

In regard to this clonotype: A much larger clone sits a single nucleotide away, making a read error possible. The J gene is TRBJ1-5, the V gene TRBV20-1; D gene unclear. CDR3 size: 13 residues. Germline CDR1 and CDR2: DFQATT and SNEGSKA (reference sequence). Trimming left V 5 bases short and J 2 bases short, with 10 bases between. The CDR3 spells CSALKDGNQPQHF. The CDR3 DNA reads TGCAGTGCTCTAAAGGACGGCAATCAGCCCCAGCATTTT.

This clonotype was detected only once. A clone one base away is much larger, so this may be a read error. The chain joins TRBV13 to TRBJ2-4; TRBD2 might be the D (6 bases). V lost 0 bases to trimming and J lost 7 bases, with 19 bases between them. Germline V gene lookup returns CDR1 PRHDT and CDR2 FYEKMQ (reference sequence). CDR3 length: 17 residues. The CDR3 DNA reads TGTGCCAGCAGCTTAGGCCTTCCGGGAGAGTCGACGAACATTCAGTACTTC. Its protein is CASSLGLPGESTNIQYF.

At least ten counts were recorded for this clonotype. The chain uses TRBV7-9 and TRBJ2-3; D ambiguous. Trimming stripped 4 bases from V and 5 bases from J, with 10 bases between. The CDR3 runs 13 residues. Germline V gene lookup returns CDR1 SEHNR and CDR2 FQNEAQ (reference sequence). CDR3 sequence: CASSSPLEDTQYF. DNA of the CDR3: TGTGCCAGCAGCTCGCCCTTAGAAGATACGCAGTATTTT.

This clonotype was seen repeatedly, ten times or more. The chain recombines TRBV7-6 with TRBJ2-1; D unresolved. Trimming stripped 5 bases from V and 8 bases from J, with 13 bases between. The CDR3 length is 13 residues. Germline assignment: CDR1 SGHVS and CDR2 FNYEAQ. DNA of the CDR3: TGTGCCAGCAGCGAATATAGTGTTGATGAGCAGTTCTTC. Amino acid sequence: CASSEYSVDEQFF.

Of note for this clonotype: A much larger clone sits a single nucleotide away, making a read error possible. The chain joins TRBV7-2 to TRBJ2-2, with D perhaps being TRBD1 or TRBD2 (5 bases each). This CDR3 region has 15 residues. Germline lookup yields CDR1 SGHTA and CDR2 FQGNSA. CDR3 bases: TGTGCCAGCAGCTCCTACCGGCCGGACACCGGGGAGCTGCTTTTT. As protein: CASSSYRPDTGELLF.

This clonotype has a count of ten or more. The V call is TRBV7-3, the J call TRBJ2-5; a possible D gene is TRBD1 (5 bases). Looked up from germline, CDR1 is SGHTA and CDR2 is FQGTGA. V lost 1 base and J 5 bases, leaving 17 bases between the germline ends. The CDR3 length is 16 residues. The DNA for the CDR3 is TGTGCCAGCAGCTTAAGCCCGGGTTGGGGCCCGGAGACCCAGTACTTC. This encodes CASSLSPGWGPETQYF.

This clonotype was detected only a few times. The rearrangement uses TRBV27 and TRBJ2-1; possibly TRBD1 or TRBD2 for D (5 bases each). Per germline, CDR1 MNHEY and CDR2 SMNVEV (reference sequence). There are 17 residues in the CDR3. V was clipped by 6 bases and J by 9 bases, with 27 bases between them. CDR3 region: CASRSPSRGGRKGEQFF. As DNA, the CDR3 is TGTGCCAGCAGGTCCCCCTCGAGGGGTGGGAGAAAGGGTGAGCAGTTCTTC.

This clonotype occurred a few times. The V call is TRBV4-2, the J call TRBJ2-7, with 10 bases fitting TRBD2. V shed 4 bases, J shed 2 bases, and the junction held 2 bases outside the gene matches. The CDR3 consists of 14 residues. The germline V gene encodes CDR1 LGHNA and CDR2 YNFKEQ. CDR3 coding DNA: TGTGCCAGCAGCCCTAGCGGGAGTACCTACGAGCAGTACTTC. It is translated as CASSPSGSTYEQYF.

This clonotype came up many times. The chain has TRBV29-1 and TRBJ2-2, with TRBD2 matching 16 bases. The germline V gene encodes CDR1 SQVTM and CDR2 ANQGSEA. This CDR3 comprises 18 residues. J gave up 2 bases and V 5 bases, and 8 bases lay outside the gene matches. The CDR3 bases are TGCAGCGTTACCGGGACTAGCGGGAGGGAGGTAAACACCGGGGAGCTGTTTTTT. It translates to CSVTGTSGREVNTGELFF.

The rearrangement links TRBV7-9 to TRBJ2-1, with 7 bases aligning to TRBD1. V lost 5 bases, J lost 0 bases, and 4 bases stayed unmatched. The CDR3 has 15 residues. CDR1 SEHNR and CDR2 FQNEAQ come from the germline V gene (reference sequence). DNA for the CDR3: TGTGCCAGCAGCACCACAGGGGTCTCCTACAATGAGCAGTTCTTC. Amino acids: CASSTTGVSYNEQFF.

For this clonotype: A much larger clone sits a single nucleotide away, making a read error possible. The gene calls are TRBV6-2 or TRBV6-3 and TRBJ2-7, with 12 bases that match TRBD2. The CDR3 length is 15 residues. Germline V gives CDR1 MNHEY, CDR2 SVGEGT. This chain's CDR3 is CASGYLAGGAYEQYF. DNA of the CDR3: TGTGCCAGCGGTTACCTAGCGGGAGGGGCCTACGAGCAGTACTTC.

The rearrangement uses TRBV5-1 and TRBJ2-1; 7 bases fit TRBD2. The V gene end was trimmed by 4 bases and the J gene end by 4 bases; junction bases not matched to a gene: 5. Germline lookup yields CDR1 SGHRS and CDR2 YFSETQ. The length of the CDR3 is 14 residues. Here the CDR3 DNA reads TGCGCCAGCAGCCATTCGGGGGGTTACAATGAGCAGTTCTTC. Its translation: CASSHSGGYNEQFF.

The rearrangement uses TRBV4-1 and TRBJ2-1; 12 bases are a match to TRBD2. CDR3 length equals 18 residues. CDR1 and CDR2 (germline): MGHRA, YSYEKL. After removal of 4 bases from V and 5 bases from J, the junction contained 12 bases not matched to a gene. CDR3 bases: TGCGCCAGCAGCCGAGGACTAGCGGGGAGTTCTAGGCACAATGAGCAGTTCTTC. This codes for CASSRGLAGSSRHNEQFF.

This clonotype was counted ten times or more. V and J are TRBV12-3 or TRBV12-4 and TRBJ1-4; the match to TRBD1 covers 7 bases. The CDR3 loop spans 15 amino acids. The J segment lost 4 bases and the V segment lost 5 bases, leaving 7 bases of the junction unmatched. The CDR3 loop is CASSRYRGLNEKLFF. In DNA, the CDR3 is TGTGCCAGCAGTAGATACAGGGGTCTTAATGAAAAACTGTTTTTT.

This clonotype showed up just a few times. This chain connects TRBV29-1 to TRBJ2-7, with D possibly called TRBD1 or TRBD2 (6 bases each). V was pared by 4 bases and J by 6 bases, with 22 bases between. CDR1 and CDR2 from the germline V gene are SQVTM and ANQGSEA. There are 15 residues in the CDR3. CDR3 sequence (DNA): TGCAGCGTTGGGGGGGCCAAGGATGTTGTCGTCGAGCAGTACTTC. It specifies CSVGGAKDVVVEQYF.